A single T cell receptor beta chain is shown here with its context. TCRdb reprocessed the 5' RACE reads via MiXCR and lists one record per CDR3 protein. The sample includes fewer than 30,000 distinct CDR3 sequences, roughly 9.7% of them seen just once. The entry originates in a study of early T cells in non-severe SARS-CoV-2 infection. Study information: Investigators sequenced bulk RNA drawn from unsorted whole blood, and chains remained unpaired.

The CDR3 spans 12 residues. Germline CDR1 reads DFQATT; CDR2 reads SNEGSKA (reference sequence). Trimming removed 6 bases at V and 3 bases at J, with 10 bases between. The origin of this receptor is an adult who was a healthcare worker with PCR-confirmed SARS-CoV-2 infection or an uninfected control (not recorded which). Sequencing was done on a sample of whole blood. The chain couples TRBV20-1 to TRBJ2-3, with D uncertain. In DNA, the CDR3 is TGCAGTGCCAGGATTATTACAGATACGCAGTATTTT. It specifies CSARIITDTQYF.